These 5 T cell receptor beta chains originate from one sample sequenced in a study of metastatic and nonmetastatic thyroid tumors (dated by TCRdb to the early 2020s). No patient had received any treatment before thyroid surgery. Library creation used PCR. The listed sequencing device is Illumina HiSeq 4000. Using fastp at Q25 and MiXCR, TCRdb reprocessed the public reads and kept productive beta chains. The sample table contains just over 20,000 clones; only one count was recorded for 15% to 19% of them. The ten largest clones capture 15% to 20% of the sample. The sequencing input was blood. These receptors all come from a female donor with papillary thyroid cancer or a benign thyroid nodule (not recorded which). Some clones in this sample may be carry-over from other donors' samples.

This clone is medium-sized by share. V gene TRBV19 combines with J gene TRBJ1-5; D is unresolved. The germline V gene encodes CDR1 LNHDA and CDR2 SQIVND (reference sequence). V was cut by 4 bases and J by 6 bases, with 13 bases left in between. The CDR3 runs to 14 residues. The CDR3 nucleotides read TGTGCCAGTAGTAAAAAAGGACTGACTCAGCCCCAGCATTTT. Amino acids: CASSKKGLTQPQHF.

This clone qualifies as medium-sized. V gene TRBV10-1 combines with J gene TRBJ1-1; possible D gene TRBD1, 5 bases. This CDR3 is 13 amino acids long. The germline V gene has CDR1 WNHNN and CDR2 SYGVQD (reference sequence). V was trimmed by 7 bases and J by 1 base, leaving 10 bases between them. CDR3 DNA: TGCGCCAGCAATCCCGACAGGAACACTGAAGCTTTCTTT. This sequence encodes CASNPDRNTEAFF.

This clone is labeled as medium-sized. The chain is built from TRBV6-1 and TRBJ1-2, with D possibly TRBD1 on 6 matching bases. With 6 bases removed from V and 4 bases from J, the gap between germline ends came to 12 bases. This CDR3 is 13 amino acids long. Looked up from germline, CDR1 is MNHNS and CDR2 is SASEGT. CDR3 nucleotide sequence: TGTGCCAGCAGCCCGGGGGGCGGCTATGGCTACACCTTC. This codes for CASSPGGGYGYTF.

The sample holds a few counts of this clone. The chain couples TRBV28 to TRBJ2-6; D gene uncertain. Looked up from germline, CDR1 is MDHEN and CDR2 is SYDVKM. This CDR3 region has 13 residues. V dropped 3 bases and J dropped 6 bases, with 6 bases sitting between them. The CDR3 sequence is CASSFPAANVLTF. The CDR3 bases are TGTGCCAGCAGTTTTCCTGCGGCCAACGTCCTGACTTTC.

This clone was counted at least ten times. V and J are TRBV3-1 and TRBJ1-1; 7 bases align to TRBD1. The germline V gene has CDR1 LGHDT and CDR2 YNNKEL (reference sequence). V was pared by 3 bases and J by 2 bases, with 6 bases of the junction left unmatched. The CDR3 totals 15 residues. CDR3 coding DNA: TGTGCCAGCAGCCAGACAGGGTCGAGAAACACTGAAGCTTTCTTT. Residues: CASSQTGSRNTEAFF.